The TCR beta chain described here comes from a study of Tregs in tolerant kidney transplant recipients. Study-level results: The most relevant donor-specific Treg TCRbeta repertoire apparently came from expansion with activated donor B cells. The small number of patients limits these findings pending further validation. This study did not directly address biological reproducibility.

V lost 3 bases and J lost 6, with 16 bases in between. The CDR3 consists of 15 residues. The germline gives CDR1 LGHNA, CDR2 YSLEER. Unstimulated Tregs (CD4+CD25+CD127-) and CD4+CD25- non-Tregs were sorted from PBMCs. About this clone: As yet, its antigen is unknown.

Produced via immunoSEQ multiplex PCR; TCRdb's table is partial and in-frame only. The table lists some 68,000 clones, around 84% of them singletons. Sequenced: CD4+ T cells from blood. The origin of this receptor is a human donor in good health. The genes are TRBV4-3 and TRBJ2-3, with a weak D call TRBD1 (6 bases). The CDR3 region has the DNA TGCGCCAGCAGCCACCAACAGGGCATCTATGATACGCAGTATTTT. It is translated as CASSHQQGIYDTQYF.